The clone carrying this T cell receptor beta chain was seen at least ten times. This specimen comes from a study of lung T cells in sarcoidosis with Löfgren's syndrome. Study context: Repertoire analyses centered on Löfgren's syndrome patients.

The V end lost 5 bases, the J end lost 5 bases, and 10 bases lay between the germline ends. This CDR3 spans 13 amino acids. Germline CDR1 is SGHVS and CDR2 is FQNEAQ. TCRdb processed the reads anew with MiXCR; each CDR3 protein has one entry. This sample yields some 19,000 distinct CDR3 sequences, of which under 25% are seen a single time; around 0.8% belongs to the top ten. Sample: CD4+ T cells from bronchoalveolar lavage. The TCR originated in a human donor with sarcoidosis (Löfgren's syndrome or another form), or a control subject (not recorded which). The V call is TRBV7-8, the J call TRBJ2-1; possibly TRBD1 for D (5 bases). Here the CDR3 DNA reads TGTGCCAGCAGCCCAGGGATTAACAATGAGCAGTTCTTC. Translated: CASSPGINNEQFF.